One T cell receptor beta chain is described in this entry. What it binds is unknown. This entry belongs to a study of T cells in Graves' hyperthyroidism and ophthalmopathy. The study's findings and limits: Ophthalmopathy stood apart from stable hyperthyroidism in a 13 V-J model.

Each person with ophthalmopathy scored at least 3 on the Clinical Activity Score, reached NOSPECS grade 4 or higher, and had been ill under 3 months. Clinical symptoms, serum thyroxine, TRAb, thyroid ultrasound and orbital computed tomography informed diagnoses. Amplified regions were TCR beta CDR3 sequences from RNA transcripts. Using the HTBI primer set, a first-round RT-PCR was run on the TCR CDR3. MiXCR, applied by TCRdb to the multiplex PCR reads, yields one record per CDR3 protein. Of about 640,000 distinct CDR3 sequences in the sample, about a fifth were seen once. The receptor's source is a man aged 25-45 years with Graves' ophthalmopathy. The source material was blood.

Here the CDR3 DNA reads TGTGCCAGCAGGGGGGACGGGAGGGCTTTCAATGAGCAGTTCTTC. Its protein product is CASRGDGRAFNEQFF. The chain couples TRBV28 to TRBJ2-1, with TRBD2 identical over 8 bases. Per germline, CDR1 MDHEN and CDR2 SYDVKM. The CDR3 length is 15 residues. Trimming took 6 bases from V and 6 from J; bases not matched to a gene: 10.